A selection of T cell receptor beta chains follows, all from one sample in a study of blood T cell repertoires in COVID-19. Sequenced by immunoSEQ multiplex PCR; TCRdb stores in-frame clones only, minus some. The table has 81,000 or so clones, 75% to 85% seen once. The source material was peripheral blood. Every receptor here comes from a human donor in a cohort sampled during active COVID-19. Both conserved end residues are part of each CDR3. D genes are given only for firm matches. Clone size, where shown, is once, few, many, or a class for clones that have expanded.

abundance,d_gene,v_gene,j_gene,CDR3nt,CDR3aa
-,TRBD2,TRBV19,TRBJ2-1,TGTGCCAGTAGTATAAGACTAGCGGGGAACTCCTACAATGAGCAGTTCTTC,CASSIRLAGNSYNEQFF
-,-,TRBV5-1,TRBJ2-7,TGCGCCAGCAGCTTGGGGGCAGGTAGCTCCTACGAGCAGTACTTC,CASSLGAGSSYEQYF
-,TRBD1,TRBV18,TRBJ1-1,TGTGCCAGCTCACGAACAGGGGAAACTTTGAACACTGAAGCTTTCTTT,CASSRTGETLNTEAFF
-,TRBD1,TRBV6-5,TRBJ2-2,TGTGCCAGCACCCCCCAGGGGGAAACTGGCGGGGAGCTGTTTTTT,CASTPQGETGGELFF
-,-,TRBV9,TRBJ2-7,TGTGCCAGCAGCCCTACCAGGGTAACCTACGAGCAGTACTTC,CASSPTRVTYEQYF
few,-,TRBV29-1,TRBJ1-3,TGCAGCGTTGGGAGCGGGGGATCATTGGGAAACACCATATATTTT,CSVGSGGSLGNTIYF
-,TRBD1,TRBV18,TRBJ1-4,TGTGCCAGCTCACTCAGAACCGGGACAGGGGGCGAAAAACTGTTTTTT,CASSLRTGTGGEKLFF
-,-,TRBV18,TRBJ1-2,TGTGCCAGCTCACAGACAGCCCTTCACCCTACGGAGTATGGCTACACCTTC,CASSQTALHPTEYGYTF
-,-,TRBV7-9,TRBJ1-3,TGTGCCAGCAGCTCCCTCTTGAGGGGCGGGGACACCATATATTTT,CASSSLLRGGDTIYF
-,TRBD2,TRBV7-8,TRBJ2-5,TGTGCCAGCAGCTTAGCGCGAGCGGGAGATAACCAAGAGACCCAGTACTTC,CASSLARAGDNQETQYF
-,TRBD2,TRBV3-1/TRBV3-2,TRBJ2-3,TGTGCCAGCAGCCAAGGAGGACTAGGGGGCACAGATACGCAGTATTTT,CASSQGGLGGTDTQYF
-,-,TRBV5-1,TRBJ2-7,TGCGCCAGCAGCTTCTCGGGTGACGAGCAGTACTTC,CASSFSGDEQYF
-,-,TRBV9,TRBJ1-1,TGTGCCAGCAGCGTAGCCCCAGCAGGGAGGGGCAACACTGAAGCTTTCTTT,CASSVAPAGRGNTEAFF
few,TRBD1,TRBV3-1/TRBV3-2,TRBJ2-7,TGTGCCAGCAGTCACAGGGGACCCTACGAGCAGTACTTC,CASSHRGPYEQYF
-,TRBD2,TRBV5-8,TRBJ2-3,TGTGCCAGCAGCATCGGGACTAGCCAAGACACAGATACGCAGTATTTT,CASSIGTSQDTDTQYF
-,TRBD1,TRBV5-1,TRBJ1-1,TGCGCCAGCAGCCTTTGGGGGACAGGGGGCAACACTGAAGCTTTCTTT,CASSLWGTGGNTEAFF
-,-,TRBV29-1,TRBJ1-1,TGCAGCGTTGACTTGGGGGCTTTGACTGAAGCTTTCTTT,CSVDLGALTEAFF
-,TRBD1,TRBV7-2,TRBJ1-2,TGTGCCAGCAGGGCGTGGACAGGGCCGAACTATGGCTACACCTTC,CASRAWTGPNYGYTF
-,-,TRBV25-1,TRBJ1-6,TGTGCCAGCAGGGCGGGAGGCTCACCCCTCCACTTT,CASRAGGSPLHF
-,TRBD2,TRBV5-4,TRBJ2-7,TGTGCCAGCAGCTTAACGAGCGGGGGAACCTACGAGCAGTACTTC,CASSLTSGGTYEQYF
few,TRBD1,TRBV5-4,TRBJ2-2,TGTGCCAGCAGCGGGCGGACAGGGGCCGGGGAGCTGTTTTTT,CASSGRTGAGELFF
-,-,TRBV6-6,TRBJ2-7,TGTGCCAGCAGTTACTCGCCTAGATCCTACGAGCAGTACTTC,CASSYSPRSYEQYF
-,-,TRBV28,TRBJ2-7,TGTGCCAGCAGTTACGGAGGGAGAGAGGTTCAGCAGTACTTC,CASSYGGREVQQYF
-,TRBD1,TRBV6-5,TRBJ1-5,TGTGCCAGCAGTTGGGGCAGGGGGCTTCAGCCCCAGCATTTT,CASSWGRGLQPQHF
-,TRBD1,TRBV7-3,TRBJ1-6,TGTGCCAGCAGCTTGGGGCTCGGGACAGGAAATTCACCCCTCCACTTT,CASSLGLGTGNSPLHF
few,TRBD1,TRBV19,TRBJ1-3,TGTGCCAGTTTTAAGGGACAGCGCTTCTCTGGAAACACCATATATTTT,CASFKGQRFSGNTIYF
-,-,TRBV3-1/TRBV3-2,TRBJ1-4,TGTGCCAGCAGCCCCCCCCCGGGGGAACGTGAAAAACTGTTTTTT,CASSPPPGEREKLFF
-,-,TRBV10-3,TRBJ2-5,TGTGCCATCAGTGTTCAAGGGTTGGGGCGAGAGACCCAGTACTTC,CAISVQGLGRETQYF
-,-,TRBV3-1/TRBV3-2,TRBJ2-5,TGTGCCAGCAGCCAACGGGGGTACCAAGAGACCCAGTACTTC,CASSQRGYQETQYF
-,TRBD1,TRBV7-2,TRBJ2-7,TGTGCCAGCAGCTCAAATCCGGGACAGGCCTACGAGCAGTACTTC,CASSSNPGQAYEQYF
-,TRBD2,TRBV7-2,TRBJ2-1,TGTGCCAGCAGCAGCATACGAGGGAGGGCTTTCAATGAGCAGTTCTTC,CASSSIRGRAFNEQFF
-,-,TRBV13,TRBJ2-7,TGTGCCAGCAGCCAGGGGCGCGAGCAGTACTTC,CASSQGREQYF
-,-,TRBV28,TRBJ2-1,TGTGCCAGCAGTTCCGGACAGCAGTACAATGAGCAGTTCTTC,CASSSGQQYNEQFF
-,-,TRBV11-3,TRBJ2-1,TGTGCCAGCAGCCTGGCGGGTCGGGATGAGCAGTTCTTC,CASSLAGRDEQFF
-,-,TRBV2,TRBJ1-2,TGTGCCAGCAGGAGATCCGCCTATGGCTACACCTTC,CASRRSAYGYTF
-,-,TRBV27,TRBJ1-2,TGTGCCAGCAGTTTAAGCAGGGGATATGGCTACACCTTC,CASSLSRGYGYTF
-,-,TRBV4-2,TRBJ1-2,TGTGCCAGCAGCCAAGAGGCCCTGTTGGGGCGCTATGGCTACACCTTC,CASSQEALLGRYGYTF
-,-,TRBV18,TRBJ1-4,TGTGCCAGCTCAATATTTCGCCAACTTAATGAAAAACTGTTTTTT,CASSIFRQLNEKLFF
-,-,TRBV7-6,TRBJ2-3,TGTGCCAGCAGCCCCATGAGCACAGATACGCAGTATTTT,CASSPMSTDTQYF
-,-,TRBV2,TRBJ1-1,TGTGCCAGCTGCCGGGACACCTCGAGGACTGAAGCTTTCTTT,CASCRDTSRTEAFF
-,TRBD2,TRBV13,TRBJ2-3,TGTGCCAGCAGCCTCCGGCTAGCGGGGGTCGCCACAGATACGCAGTATTTT,CASSLRLAGVATDTQYF
-,-,TRBV27,TRBJ1-5,TGTGCCAGCAGTGAATTCGCCTTGGACATAGGGCAGCCCCAGCATTTT,CASSEFALDIGQPQHF
once,TRBD1,TRBV28,TRBJ2-3,TGTGCCAGCAGAGATGACAGGGGTCCTCTCTCCACAGATACGCAGTATTTT,CASRDDRGPLSTDTQYF
-,-,TRBV7-6,TRBJ1-4,TGTGCCAGCAGCGCACCAGGGGCGCCTAATGAAAAACTGTTTTTT,CASSAPGAPNEKLFF
-,-,TRBV5-8,TRBJ1-1,TGTGCCAGCAGCCTAACCCGGGGGAGTGAAGCTTTCTTT,CASSLTRGSEAFF